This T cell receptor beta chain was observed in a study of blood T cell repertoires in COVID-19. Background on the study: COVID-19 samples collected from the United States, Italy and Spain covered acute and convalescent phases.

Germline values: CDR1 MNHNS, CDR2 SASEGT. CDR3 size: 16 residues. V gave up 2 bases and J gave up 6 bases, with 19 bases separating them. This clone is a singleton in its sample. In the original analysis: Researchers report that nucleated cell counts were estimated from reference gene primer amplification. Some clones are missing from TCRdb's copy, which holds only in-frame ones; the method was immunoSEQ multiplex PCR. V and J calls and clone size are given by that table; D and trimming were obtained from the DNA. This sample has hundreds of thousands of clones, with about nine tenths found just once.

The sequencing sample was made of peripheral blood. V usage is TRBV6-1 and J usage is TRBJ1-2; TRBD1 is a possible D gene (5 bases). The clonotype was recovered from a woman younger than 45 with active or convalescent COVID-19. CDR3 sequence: CASSETFWAGPDGYTF. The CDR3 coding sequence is TGTGCCAGCAGTGAAACCTTCTGGGCAGGGCCTGATGGCTACACCTTC.